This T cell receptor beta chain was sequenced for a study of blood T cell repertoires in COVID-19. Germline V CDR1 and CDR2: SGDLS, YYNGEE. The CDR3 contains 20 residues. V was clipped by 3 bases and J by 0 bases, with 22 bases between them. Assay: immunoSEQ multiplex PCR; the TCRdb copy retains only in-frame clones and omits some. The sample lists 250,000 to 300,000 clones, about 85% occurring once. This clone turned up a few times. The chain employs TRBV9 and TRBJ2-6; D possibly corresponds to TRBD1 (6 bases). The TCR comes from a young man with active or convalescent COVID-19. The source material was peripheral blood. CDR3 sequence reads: CASSAQGWGQNHSGANVLTF. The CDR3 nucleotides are TGTGCCAGCAGCGCACAGGGATGGGGGCAAAACCACTCTGGGGCCAACGTCCTGACTTTC.